These 25 T cell receptor beta chains were all obtained from the same sample, sequenced in a study of vaccination effects on CD4 cells after COVID-19 (dated 2022 in TCRdb). The ViraFEST assay stimulated PBMC with viral peptide pools and then used TCR sequencing to identify antigen-specific CD4+ T cell clonotypes by expansion. After 10 to 11 days of culture, CD4+ T cells were isolated with the EasySep CD4+ T cell isolation kit. Library prep was done by the immunoSEQ multiplex PCR assay. TCRdb took over this immuneACCESS table, retaining in-frame rearrangements with V and J assigned. Such tables are incomplete; in checked studies, under half of the missing clones stem from an unresolved V gene, and the remainder is unexplained. The sample table shows tens of thousands of clones, and roughly 79% are seen once. The ten largest clonotypes hold more than 2% of the sample. The antigens these receptors bind are not known.

The sequences come from CD4+ T cells from PBMCs cultured with HCoV-229E spike peptides, collected before COVID-19 vaccination. The cell subset or site label for this specimen denotes: HCoV-229E spike overlapping peptide pool stimulation. All receptors derive from a human donor who received a COVID-19 vaccine.

This clone appeared a few times. The CDR3 spells CATSRDMSSYEQYV. The CDR3 DNA is TGTGCCACCAGCAGAGATATGTCTTCCTACGAGCAGTACGTC. The chain recombines TRBV15 with TRBJ2-7, with no clear D. Germline V gene data show CDR1 as LNHNV and CDR2 as YYDKDF (reference sequence). Trimming stripped 0 bases from V and 1 base from J, with 7 bases between. The CDR3 is 14 amino acids.

The J gene is TRBJ2-5, the V gene TRBV30; D might be TRBD1 (5 bases). Looked up from germline, CDR1 is GTSNPN and CDR2 is SVGIG (reference sequence). Trimming removed 4 bases from V and 4 bases from J, with 16 bases in between. The CDR3 is 14 amino acids. CDR3 DNA sequence: TGTGCCTGGACGCGCAGGGTAACTTTAGAGACCCAGTACTTC. Translation: CAWTRRVTLETQYF.

The chain carries TRBV2 and TRBJ1-2, with D unresolved. CDR1 is SNHLY, CDR2 FYNNEI, per germline. Trimming pared 2 bases from V and 10 bases from J, leaving 8 bases between. The CDR3 consists of 11 residues. The CDR3 DNA reads TGTGCCAGCAGTGAATATGAGGACTACACCTTC. Amino acids: CASSEYEDYTF.

CDR3 sequence reads: CASITGPPGANVLTF. Here the CDR3 DNA reads TGTGCCAGCATAACTGGACCTCCTGGGGCCAACGTCCTGACTTTC. The rearrangement uses TRBV28 and TRBJ2-6, with D unclear. Germline values: CDR1 MDHEN, CDR2 SYDVKM. The CDR3 runs 15 residues. Trimming left V 7 bases short and J 2 bases short, with 12 bases between. The full variable domain, rest sourced from reference TRBV28 and TRBJ2-6, is DVKVTQSSRYLVKRTGEKVFLECVQDMDHENMFWYRQDPGLGLRLIYFSYDVKMKEKGDIPEGYSVSREKKERFSLILESASTNQTSMYLCASITGPPGANVLTFGAGSRLTVL.

This chain joins TRBV19 and TRBJ1-5; D uncertain. The CDR3 has 14 amino acids. The V gene's germline CDR1 is LNHDA and CDR2 SQIVND (reference sequence). V was trimmed by 8 bases and J by 3 bases, leaving 14 bases between them. The CDR3 bases are TGTGCCAGTTCAGTCCCGATTAACAATCAGCCCCAGCATTTT. Its protein product is CASSVPINNQPQHF.

This chain's CDR3 is CASSLAGALGKETQYF. The CDR3 DNA is TGTGCCAGCAGCTTAGCTGGGGCCCTAGGAAAAGAGACCCAGTACTTC. The V gene is TRBV11-2, the J gene TRBJ2-5, with a weak D call TRBD1 (5 bases). The CDR3 runs to 16 residues. Germline V gene lookup returns CDR1 SGHAT and CDR2 FQNNGV. V gave up 1 base and J gave up 3 bases, with 15 bases separating them.

The chain combines TRBV5-8 with TRBJ2-7; unclear D gene. The CDR3 totals 15 residues. The germline V and J ends were trimmed by 4 bases and 0 bases, with 14 bases remaining between them. Germline CDR1 reads SGHTS; CDR2 reads YDEGEE. CDR3 coding DNA: TGTGCCAGCAGCCCCTGGGCTTCGAGCTCCTACGAGCAGTACGTC. Translation gives CASSPWASSSYEQYV.

This sequence joins TRBV6-2 or TRBV6-3 and TRBJ2-5; TRBD2 is a possible D gene (6 bases). V shed 2 bases and J shed 4 bases, with 17 bases lying between them. There are 16 residues in the CDR3. Per the germline V gene, CDR1 is MNHEY and CDR2 is SVGEGT. The CDR3 DNA sequence: TGTGCCAGCAGTTACCTCGGGGGTTTGTTTGGAGAGACCCAGTACTTC. This translates into CASSYLGGLFGETQYF.

The CDR3 DNA sequence: TGTGCCAGCAGCCTACAGGGGGCTCGGGAGACCCAGTACTTC. Translated: CASSLQGARETQYF. The chain recombines TRBV21-1 with TRBJ2-5; TRBD1 is the table's D call, not checked against the DNA. TRBV21-1 is assigned pseudogene status. This CDR3 contains 14 residues.

The chain combines TRBV6-2 or TRBV6-3 with TRBJ2-3; D not resolved. V lost 6 bases, J lost 2 bases, and 15 bases lay in between. Looked up from germline, CDR1 is MNHEY and CDR2 is SVGEGT. The CDR3 runs 15 residues. The DNA of the CDR3 is TGTGCCAGCAGCGTCTCCCTCCCGACCACAGATACGCAGTATTTT. Its translation is CASSVSLPTTDTQYF.

V gene TRBV7-2 combines with J gene TRBJ1-5, with 7 bases that match TRBD1. Germline V lookup: CDR1 SGHTA, CDR2 FQGNSA. This CDR3 is built from 14 residues. The V segment lost 6 bases and the J segment 4 bases; nucleotides outside the gene matches: 6. The CDR3 loop reads CASSSAGGNQPQHF. Here the CDR3 DNA reads TGTGCCAGCAGTTCGGCAGGGGGGAATCAGCCCCAGCATTTT.

The chain recombines TRBV2 with TRBJ2-7; a possible D gene is TRBD1 (5 bases). CDR1 and CDR2 from the germline V gene are SNHLY and FYNNEI. This CDR3 is 14 amino acids long. Deletions cut 11 bases from V and 5 bases from J, with 22 bases between. The CDR3 loop is CAGEPSLQAHEQYV. The CDR3 DNA reads as TGTGCCGGGGAACCCTCATTACAGGCCCACGAGCAGTACGTC.

This sequence joins TRBV6-5 and TRBJ1-3; 9 bases map to TRBD1. The CDR3 spans 15 residues. Germline loops: CDR1 MNHEY, CDR2 SVGAGI. J lost 0 bases, V lost 5 bases, and 2 bases had no gene match. CDR3 sequence reads: CASSRDRDSGNTIYF. The CDR3 nucleotides read TGTGCCAGCAGTCGGGACAGGGACTCTGGAAACACCATATATTTT.

The gene calls are TRBV5-1 and TRBJ2-3; 7 positions agree with TRBD1. CDR1 SGHRS and CDR2 YFSETQ come from the germline V gene. The CDR3 runs to 14 residues. V trimming: 1 base; J trimming: 5 bases; junction bases outside the gene matches: 4. CDR3 bases: TGCGCCAGCAGCTTGACAGGGGTGAAAGATACGCAGTATTTT. Translation gives CASSLTGVKDTQYF. Complete variable domain (other parts from reference TRBV5-1 and TRBJ2-3): KAGVTQTPRYLIKTRGQQVTLSCSPISGHRSVSWYQQTPGQGLQFLFEYFSETQRNKGNFPGRFSGRQFSNSRSEMNVSTLELGDSALYLCASSLTGVKDTQYFGPGTRLTVL.

The chain employs TRBV7-3 and TRBJ1-1; 8 bases are a match to TRBD1. Germline assignment: CDR1 SGHTA and CDR2 FQGTGA. This CDR3 is 15 amino acids long. Trimming cost V 5 bases and J 1 base; bases outside gene matches: 6. CDR3 DNA sequence: TGTGCCAGCAGCCAAGACAGGGGTCGGAACACTGAAGCTTTCTTT. Translated, it gives CASSQDRGRNTEAFF.

This clone showed up just a few times. The V gene is TRBV10-3, the J gene TRBJ1-3; unclear D gene. The CDR3 runs 15 residues. Germline lookup yields CDR1 ENHRY and CDR2 SYGVKD. The germline V and J ends were trimmed by 3 bases and 0 bases, with 9 bases remaining between them. The CDR3 here is CAISEGTNSGNTIYF. The DNA for the CDR3 is TGTGCCATCAGTGAAGGCACCAACTCTGGAAACACCATATATTTT.

This clone was detected only a few times. CDR3 sequence: CASSLTPVTGELFF. The CDR3 bases are TGTGCCAGCAGCTTAACCCCAGTAACCGGGGAGCTGTTTTTT. This chain connects TRBV7-2 to TRBJ2-2, with D unclear. In germline, CDR1 is SGHTA, CDR2 FQGNSA. Trimming pared 2 bases from V and 5 bases from J, leaving 9 bases between. The CDR3 is 14 residues long.

The genes are TRBV24-1 and TRBJ1-2; the D is unclear. This CDR3 has 13 residues. Germline lookup yields CDR1 KGHDR and CDR2 SFDVKD. Trimming removed 4 bases from V and 8 bases from J, with 13 bases in between. The CDR3 sequence: CATSEPGLGGYTF. The CDR3, as DNA: TGTGCCACCAGTGAGCCTGGACTTGGGGGCTACACCTTC.

The chain recombines TRBV20-1 with TRBJ2-5, with 9 bases lining up with TRBD2. The length of the CDR3 is 16 residues. Germline CDR1 is DFQATT and CDR2 is SNEGSKA (reference sequence). The V and J ends lost 3 bases and 0 bases, in that order; junction bases with no gene match: 8. This CDR3 is CSASSSGGPYQETQYF. The DNA of the CDR3 is TGCAGTGCTAGTTCCAGCGGGGGGCCCTACCAAGAGACCCAGTACTTC.

This clone occurred a few times. The chain is built from TRBV4-1 and TRBJ2-2, with 8 bases matching TRBD2. The V segment lost 4 bases and the J segment 9 bases; nucleotides outside the gene matches: 10. The CDR3 totals 15 residues. The germline gives CDR1 MGHRA, CDR2 YSYEKL. For the CDR3, the DNA is TGCGCCAGCAGCCTTGGCCGGGGGGGCCGTAGGGAGCTGTTTTTT. It codes for CASSLGRGGRRELFF.

The CDR3 reads CASSPLDRGVTEAFF. The CDR3 nucleotides are TGTGCCAGCTCACCTCTAGACAGGGGGGTCACTGAAGCTTTCTTT. The chain recombines TRBV18 with TRBJ1-1, with 9 positions matching TRBD1. The length of the CDR3 is 15 residues. Germline-derived CDR1 and CDR2 are KGHSH and LQKENI. Losses at the gene ends were 3 bases for V and 4 bases for J; bases not matched to a gene: 6.

The J gene is TRBJ2-3, the V gene TRBV10-1; D unclear. Trimming took 0 bases from V and 6 from J, leaving 7 bases between them. This CDR3 spans 13 amino acids. Germline CDR1 WNHNN, CDR2 SYGVQD (reference sequence). The CDR3 DNA reads TGCGCCAGCAGTGAGTCGATATTTGATACGCAGTATTTT. This codes for CASSESIFDTQYF.

V usage is TRBV20-1 and J usage is TRBJ1-2; 9 bases are shared with TRBD1. The CDR3 is made up of 15 amino acids. CDR1 is DFQATT and CDR2 is SNEGSKA in the germline V gene (reference sequence). Losses at the gene ends were 3 bases for V and 4 bases for J; bases not matched to a gene: 9. CDR3 in DNA: TGCAGTGCTAGTCACGGGACAGGGCCCGGCTATGGCTACACCTTC. Translating it yields CSASHGTGPGYGYTF.

The J gene is TRBJ2-2, the V gene TRBV2; D is undetermined. CDR1 and CDR2 (germline): SNHLY, FYNNEI. The CDR3 has 14 amino acids. V dropped 4 bases and J dropped 3 bases, with 9 bases sitting between them. CDR3 nucleotide sequence: TGTGCCAGCAGTGTTAGGGAATACACCGGGGAGCTGTTTTTT. This codes for CASSVREYTGELFF.

The chain carries TRBV24-1 and TRBJ2-5; TRBD1 aligns across 8 bases. The CDR3 has 17 amino acids. V trimming: 3 bases; J trimming: 1 base; junction bases outside the gene matches: 9. The germline V gene encodes CDR1 KGHDR and CDR2 SFDVKD. The CDR3 here is CATSDAGQAGFQETQYF. In DNA, the CDR3 is TGTGCCACCAGTGATGCGGGACAGGCAGGGTTCCAAGAGACCCAGTACTTC.